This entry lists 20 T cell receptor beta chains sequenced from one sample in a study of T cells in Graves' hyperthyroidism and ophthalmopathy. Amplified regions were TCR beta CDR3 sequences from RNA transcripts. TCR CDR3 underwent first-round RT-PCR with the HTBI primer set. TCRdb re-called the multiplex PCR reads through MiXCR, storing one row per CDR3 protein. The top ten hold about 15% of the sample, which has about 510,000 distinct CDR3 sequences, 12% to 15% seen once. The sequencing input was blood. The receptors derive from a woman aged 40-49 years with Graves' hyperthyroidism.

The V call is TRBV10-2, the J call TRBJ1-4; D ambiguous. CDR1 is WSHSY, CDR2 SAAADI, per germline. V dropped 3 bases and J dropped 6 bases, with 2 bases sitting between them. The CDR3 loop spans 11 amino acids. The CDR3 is CASSDDEKLFF. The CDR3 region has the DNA TGCGCCAGCAGTGATGATGAAAAACTGTTTTTT.

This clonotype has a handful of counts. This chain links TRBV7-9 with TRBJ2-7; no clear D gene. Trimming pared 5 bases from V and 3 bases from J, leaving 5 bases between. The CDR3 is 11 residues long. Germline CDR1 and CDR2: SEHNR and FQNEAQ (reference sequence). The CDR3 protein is CASSRLYEQYF. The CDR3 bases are TGTGCCAGCAGCCGTCTCTACGAGCAGTACTTC.

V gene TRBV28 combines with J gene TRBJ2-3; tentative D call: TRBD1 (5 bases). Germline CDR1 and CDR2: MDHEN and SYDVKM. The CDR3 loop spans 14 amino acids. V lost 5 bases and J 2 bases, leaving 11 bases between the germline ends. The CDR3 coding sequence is TGTGCCAGCAGTAACAGGCGATACACAGATACGCAGTATTTT. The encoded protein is CASSNRRYTDTQYF.

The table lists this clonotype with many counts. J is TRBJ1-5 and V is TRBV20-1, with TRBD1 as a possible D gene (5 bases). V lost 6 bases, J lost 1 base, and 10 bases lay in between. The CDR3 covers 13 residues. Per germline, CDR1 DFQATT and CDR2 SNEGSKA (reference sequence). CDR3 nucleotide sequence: TGCAGTGCCGTTCGGGACAGCAATCAGCCCCAGCATTTT. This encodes CSAVRDSNQPQHF.

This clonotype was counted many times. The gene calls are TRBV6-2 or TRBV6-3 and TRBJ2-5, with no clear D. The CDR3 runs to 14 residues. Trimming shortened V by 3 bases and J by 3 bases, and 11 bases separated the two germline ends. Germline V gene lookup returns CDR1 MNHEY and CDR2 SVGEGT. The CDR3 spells CASSYWAVEETQYF. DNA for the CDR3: TGTGCCAGCAGTTATTGGGCAGTAGAAGAGACCCAGTACTTC.

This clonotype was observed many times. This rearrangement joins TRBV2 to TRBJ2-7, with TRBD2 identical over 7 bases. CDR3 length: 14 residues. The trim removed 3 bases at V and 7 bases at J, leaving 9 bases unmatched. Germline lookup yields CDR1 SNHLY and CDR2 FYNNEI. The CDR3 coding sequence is TGTGCCAGCAGTGAGTCCAGCGGGATTGAAGAGCAGTACTTC. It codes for CASSESSGIEEQYF.

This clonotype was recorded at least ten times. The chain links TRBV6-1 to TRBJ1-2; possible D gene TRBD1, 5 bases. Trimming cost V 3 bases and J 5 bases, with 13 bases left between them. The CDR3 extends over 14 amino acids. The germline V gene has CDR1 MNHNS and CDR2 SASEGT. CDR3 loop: CASSDAGPSYGYTF. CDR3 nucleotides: TGTGCCAGCAGTGATGCGGGGCCCAGTTATGGCTACACCTTC.

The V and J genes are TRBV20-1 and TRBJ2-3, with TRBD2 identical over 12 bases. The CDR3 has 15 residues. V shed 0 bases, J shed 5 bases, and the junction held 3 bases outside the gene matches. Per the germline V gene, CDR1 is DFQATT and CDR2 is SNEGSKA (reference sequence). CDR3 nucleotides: TGCAGTGCTAGAGATCTAGCGGGAGGGGGAGATACGCAGTATTTT. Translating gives CSARDLAGGGDTQYF.

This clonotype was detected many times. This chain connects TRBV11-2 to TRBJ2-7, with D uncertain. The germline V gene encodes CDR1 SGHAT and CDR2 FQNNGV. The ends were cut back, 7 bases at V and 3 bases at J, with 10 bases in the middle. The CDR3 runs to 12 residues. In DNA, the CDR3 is TGTGCCAGCACCGTACTTGGCTACGAGCAGTACTTC. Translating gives CASTVLGYEQYF.

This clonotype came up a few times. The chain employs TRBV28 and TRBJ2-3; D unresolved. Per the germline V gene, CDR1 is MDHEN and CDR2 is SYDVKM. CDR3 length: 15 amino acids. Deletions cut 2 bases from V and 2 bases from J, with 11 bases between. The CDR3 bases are TGTGCCAGCAGTTTAGGCCGAGACTTCACAGATACGCAGTATTTT. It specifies CASSLGRDFTDTQYF.

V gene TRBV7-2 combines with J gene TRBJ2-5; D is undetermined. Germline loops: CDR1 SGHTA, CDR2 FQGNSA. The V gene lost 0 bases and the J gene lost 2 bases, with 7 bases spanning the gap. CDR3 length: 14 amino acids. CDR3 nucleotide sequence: TGTGCCAGCAGCTTAGCGCTCGTACAAGAGACCCAGTACTTC. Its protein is CASSLALVQETQYF.

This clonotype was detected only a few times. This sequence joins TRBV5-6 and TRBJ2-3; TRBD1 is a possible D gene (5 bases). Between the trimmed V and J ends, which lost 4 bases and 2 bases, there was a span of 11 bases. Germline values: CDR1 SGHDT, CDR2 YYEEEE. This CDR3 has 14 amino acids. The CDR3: CASSTGHDTDTQYF. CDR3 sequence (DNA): TGTGCCAGCAGCACCGGACACGACACAGATACGCAGTATTTT.

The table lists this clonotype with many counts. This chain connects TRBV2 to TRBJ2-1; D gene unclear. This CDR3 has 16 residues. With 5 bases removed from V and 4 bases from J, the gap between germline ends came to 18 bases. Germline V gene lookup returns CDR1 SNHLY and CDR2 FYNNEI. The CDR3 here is CASSPLSGLTYNEQFF. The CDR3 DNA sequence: TGTGCCAGCAGTCCGCTTTCCGGGCTCACTTACAATGAGCAGTTCTTC.

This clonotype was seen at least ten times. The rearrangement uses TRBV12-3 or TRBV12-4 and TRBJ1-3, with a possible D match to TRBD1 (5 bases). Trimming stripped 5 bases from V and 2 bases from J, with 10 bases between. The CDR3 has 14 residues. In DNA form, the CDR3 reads TGTGCCAGCAGTGCCCGGGGGGCTGGAAACACCATATATTTT. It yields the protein CASSARGAGNTIYF.

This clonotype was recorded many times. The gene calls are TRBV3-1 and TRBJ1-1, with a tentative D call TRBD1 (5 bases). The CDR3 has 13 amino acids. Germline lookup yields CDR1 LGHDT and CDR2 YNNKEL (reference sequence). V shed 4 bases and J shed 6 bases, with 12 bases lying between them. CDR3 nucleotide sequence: TGTGCCAGCAGCCCGACAGCTCCCTCTGAAGCTTTCTTT. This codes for CASSPTAPSEAFF.

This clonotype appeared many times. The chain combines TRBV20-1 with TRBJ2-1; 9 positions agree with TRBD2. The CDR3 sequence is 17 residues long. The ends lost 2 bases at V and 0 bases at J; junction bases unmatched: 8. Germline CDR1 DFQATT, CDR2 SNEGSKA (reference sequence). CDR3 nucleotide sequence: TGCAGTGCTAGATCTATAGCGGGAGCCAGCTCCTACAATGAGCAGTTCTTC. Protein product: CSARSIAGASSYNEQFF.

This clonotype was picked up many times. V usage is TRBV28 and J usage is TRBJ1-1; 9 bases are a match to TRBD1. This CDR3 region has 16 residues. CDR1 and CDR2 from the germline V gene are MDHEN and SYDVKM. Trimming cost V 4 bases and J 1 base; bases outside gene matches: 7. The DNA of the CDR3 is TGTGCCAGCAGTTCTCAACAGGGGGCGAAGAACACTGAAGCTTTCTTT. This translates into CASSSQQGAKNTEAFF.

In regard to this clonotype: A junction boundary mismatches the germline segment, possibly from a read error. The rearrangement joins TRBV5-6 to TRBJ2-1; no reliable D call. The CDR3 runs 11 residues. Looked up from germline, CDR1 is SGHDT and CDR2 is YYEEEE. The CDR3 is CTSSLADEQFF. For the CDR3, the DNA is TGTACCAGCAGCTTAGCCGATGAGCAGTTCTTC. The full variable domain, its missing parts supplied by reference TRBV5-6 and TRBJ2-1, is DAGVTQSPTHLIKTRGQQVTLRCSPKSGHDTVSWYQQALGQGPQFIFQYYEEEERQRGNFPDRFSGHQFPNYSSELNVNALLLGDSALYLCTSSLADEQFFGPGTRLTVL.

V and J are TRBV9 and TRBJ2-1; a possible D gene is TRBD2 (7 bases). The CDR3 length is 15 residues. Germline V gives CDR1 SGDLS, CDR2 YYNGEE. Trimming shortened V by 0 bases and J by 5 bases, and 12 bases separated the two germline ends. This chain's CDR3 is CASSVDRGANNEQFF. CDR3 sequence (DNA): TGTGCCAGCAGCGTAGATCGGGGGGCAAACAATGAGCAGTTCTTC. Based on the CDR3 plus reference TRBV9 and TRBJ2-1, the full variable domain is DSGVTQTPKHLITATGQRVTLRCSPRSGDLSVYWYQQSLDQGLQFLIQYYNGEERAKGNILERFSAQQFPDLHSELNLSSLELGDSALYFCASSVDRGANNEQFFGPGTRLTVL.

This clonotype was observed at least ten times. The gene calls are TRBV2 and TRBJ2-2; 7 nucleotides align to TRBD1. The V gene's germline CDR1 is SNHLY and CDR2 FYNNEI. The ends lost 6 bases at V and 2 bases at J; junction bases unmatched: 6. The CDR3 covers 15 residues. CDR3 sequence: CASRPGTVNTGELFF. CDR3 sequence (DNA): TGTGCCAGCAGACCCGGGACAGTTAACACCGGGGAGCTGTTTTTT.